One and the same sample provided the 23 T cell receptor beta chains below, sequenced in a study of identical twins. TCRdb redid the calling of the 5' RACE reads with MiXCR, one entry per CDR3 protein. Here the sample spans 1.5 million to 2 million distinct CDR3 sequences, less than 35% being singletons. The sample consisted of cord blood. The source is a newborn girl in good health.

This clonotype was found many times. This chain links TRBV12-3 or TRBV12-4 with TRBJ1-2; no firm D call. V lost 2 bases and J lost 11, with 12 bases in between. This CDR3 has 12 amino acids. CDR3 region: CASSLWQLGYTF. CDR3 coding DNA: TGTGCCAGCAGTTTATGGCAGCTTGGGTACACCTTC.

This clonotype was picked up many times. The J gene is TRBJ1-2, the V gene TRBV29-1; 7 bases are shared with TRBD1. CDR1 SQVTM and CDR2 ANQGSEA come from the germline V gene. The CDR3 is 11 amino acids. J gave up 5 bases and V 6 bases, and 3 bases lay outside the gene matches. CDR3 nucleotide sequence: TGCAGCGTCAGGGGGGGGTATGGCTACACCTTC. Protein: CSVRGGYGYTF.

This chain connects TRBV20-1 to TRBJ2-5; TRBD2 aligns across 7 bases. The junction had 9 bases not matched to a gene; V was cut back by 2 bases and J by 9 bases. The length of the CDR3 is 13 residues. Germline V lookup: CDR1 DFQATT, CDR2 SNEGSKA (reference sequence). The CDR3 sequence is CSARPRGLGAQYF. DNA of the CDR3: TGCAGTGCTAGACCTAGAGGACTAGGGGCCCAGTACTTC.

The CDR3, as DNA: TGTGCCAGCAGTTCCATCACTAGTTGGGTTAACACCGGGGAGCTGTTTTTT. Protein product: CASSSITSWVNTGELFF. This chain joins TRBV27 and TRBJ2-2; D possibly corresponds to TRBD2 (5 bases). Germline CDR1 reads MNHEY; CDR2 reads SMNVEV (reference sequence). V lost 4 bases to trimming and J lost 2 bases, with 17 bases between them. There are 17 residues in the CDR3.

The chain is built from TRBV28 and TRBJ2-3, with TRBD1 identical over 10 bases. Germline CDR1 is MDHEN and CDR2 is SYDVKM. The CDR3 spans 18 residues. With V trimmed by 4 bases and J by 0 bases, 10 bases remained unmatched. The CDR3 here is CASSYYLRTGGSTDTQYF. CDR3 in DNA: TGTGCCAGCAGTTACTACCTGCGGACAGGGGGGAGCACAGATACGCAGTATTTT.

The chain links TRBV20-1 to TRBJ1-5; a possible D gene is TRBD1 (5 bases). V was shortened by 0 bases and J by 7 bases, with 16 bases between the two germline ends. The CDR3 contains 15 residues. CDR1 DFQATT and CDR2 SNEGSKA come from the germline V gene (reference sequence). The CDR3 DNA reads as TGCAGTGCTAGAGATGTAAACAGGCGGGGACAGCCCCAGCATTTT. The encoded protein is CSARDVNRRGQPQHF.

Notes on this clonotype: A much bigger clone sits one base away, suggesting this may be a read error. The chain is built from TRBV11-2 and TRBJ2-3, with 7 bases aligning to TRBD1. The CDR3 extends over 17 amino acids. Germline loops: CDR1 SGHAT, CDR2 FQNNGV. In DNA form, the CDR3 reads TGTGCCAGCAACTTAGGCCTTCTAAGGGACAGACCAGATACGCAGTATTTT. Its translation is CASNLGLLRDRPDTQYF. The variable domain in full, completed from reference TRBV11-2 and TRBJ2-3, reads EAGVAQSPRYKIIEKRQSVAFWCNPISGHATLYWYQQILGQGPKLLIQFQNNGVVDDSQLPKDRFSAERLKGVDSTLKIQPAKLEDSAVYLCASNLGLLRDRPDTQYFGPGTRLTVL.

This clonotype was recorded a few times. The V gene is TRBV12-3 or TRBV12-4, the J gene TRBJ1-5; TRBD1 might be the D (5 bases). The CDR3 covers 16 residues. V was pared by 3 bases and J by 3 bases, with 15 bases between. CDR3 amino acids: CASSLGGWGVNQPQHF. DNA of the CDR3: TGTGCCAGCAGTTTGGGGGGATGGGGAGTCAATCAGCCCCAGCATTTT.

The chain uses TRBV7-9 and TRBJ2-3, with D tentatively TRBD1 (5 bases). Germline CDR1 reads SEHNR; CDR2 reads FQNEAQ (reference sequence). Trimming stripped 1 base from V and 4 bases from J, with 12 bases between. This CDR3 contains 15 residues. In nucleotides, the CDR3 is TGTGCCAGCAGCTTAGAAAGGGGTCGGGCAGATACGCAGTATTTT. This sequence encodes CASSLERGRADTQYF.

This clonotype was picked up one time. V and J are TRBV3-1 and TRBJ1-1; D not resolved. There are 12 residues in the CDR3. Trimming shortened V by 1 base and J by 9 bases, and 9 bases separated the two germline ends. Per germline, CDR1 LGHDT and CDR2 YNNKEL (reference sequence). The CDR3: CASSQGGSQAFF. The CDR3 DNA is TGTGCCAGCAGCCAAGGCGGGAGCCAAGCTTTCTTT. The full variable domain, with the rest looked up from reference TRBV3-1 and TRBJ1-1, is DTAVSQTPKYLVTQMGNDKSIKCEQNLGHDTMYWYKQDSKKFLKIMFSYNNKELIINETVPNRFSPKSPDKAHLNLHINSLELGDSAVYFCASSQGGSQAFFGQGTRLTVV.

This rearrangement joins TRBV20-1 to TRBJ1-1, with 9 positions matching TRBD1. In germline, CDR1 is DFQATT, CDR2 SNEGSKA (reference sequence). The CDR3 loop spans 16 amino acids. V lost 5 bases to trimming and J lost 3 bases; unmatched junction nucleotides: 13. The CDR3: CSAHNRGRVWDTEAFF. CDR3 nucleotide sequence: TGCAGTGCTCATAACAGGGGGCGGGTGTGGGACACTGAAGCTTTCTTT.

Of note for this clonotype: This sequence may be a read error, since a much larger clone differs from it by one base. The chain joins TRBV29-1 to TRBJ2-7; D is unclear. Germline CDR1 and CDR2: SQVTM and ANQGSEA. There are 12 residues in the CDR3. The V and J ends lost 5 bases and 7 bases respectively, with 15 bases between them. Here the CDR3 reads CSVLTDYNEQYF. The CDR3, as DNA: TGCAGCGTTCTAACAGATTACAATGAGCAGTACTTC.

The rearrangement joins TRBV12-3 or TRBV12-4 to TRBJ2-1; weak D call: TRBD1 (6 bases). The CDR3 spans 13 residues. Trimming shortened V by 5 bases and J by 10 bases, and 15 bases separated the two germline ends. Written as DNA, the CDR3 is TGTGCCAGCAGTAAGGGCAAAGACAGGGAGCAGTTCTTC. Encoded protein: CASSKGKDREQFF.

This clonotype was found a few times. This chain links TRBV28 with TRBJ1-2; 9 bases are a match to TRBD1. The CDR3 consists of 15 residues. Trimming took 3 bases from V and 2 from J; bases not matched to a gene: 4. In germline, CDR1 is MDHEN, CDR2 SYDVKM. The DNA for the CDR3 is TGTGCCAGCAGTTTTCGCGGACAGGGGAACTATGGCTACACCTTC. It codes for CASSFRGQGNYGYTF.

This chain uses TRBV15 with TRBJ1-5; possible D gene TRBD1, 6 bases. The CDR3 totals 16 residues. Germline V CDR1 and CDR2: LNHNV, YYDKDF (reference sequence). The ends were cut back, 1 base at V and 0 bases at J, with 10 bases in the middle. The CDR3 nucleotides read TGTGCCACCAGCAGAGTGACAGGAAATAGCAATCAGCCCCAGCATTTT. This gives the protein CATSRVTGNSNQPQHF.

As to this clonotype: Compared with germline, one end of the junction differs, possibly owing to a read error. The chain recombines TRBV12-3 or TRBV12-4 with TRBJ1-5; D perhaps matches TRBD1 (6 bases). The CDR3 spans 14 residues. The CDR3, as DNA: TGTACCAGCAGAACATCAGGGGAGTCGGAGCCCCAGCATTTT. Translating it yields CTSRTSGESEPQHF.

The rearrangement uses TRBV6-6 and TRBJ2-7; 8 bases align to TRBD2. The junction had 8 bases not matched to a gene; V was cut back by 6 bases and J by 4 bases. This CDR3 has 14 residues. The germline V gene has CDR1 MNHNY and CDR2 SVGAGI (reference sequence). The CDR3 protein is CASRQSGRGYEQYF. The CDR3 DNA reads as TGTGCCAGCAGACAGAGCGGGAGAGGATACGAGCAGTACTTC.

The rearrangement joins TRBV3-1 to TRBJ2-1; 7 bases match TRBD2. The junction had 3 bases not matched to a gene; V was cut back by 2 bases and J by 5 bases. Germline CDR1 is LGHDT and CDR2 is YNNKEL (reference sequence). This CDR3 region has 14 residues. The CDR3 is CASSQRAGNNEQFF. DNA of the CDR3: TGTGCCAGCAGCCAACGAGCGGGGAACAATGAGCAGTTCTTC.

The sample holds a few counts of this clonotype. V usage is TRBV6-5 and J usage is TRBJ2-7; 9 nucleotides align to TRBD2. The length of the CDR3 is 14 residues. V lost 10 bases and J lost 2; bases outside the gene matches: 9. Germline CDR1 MNHEY, CDR2 SVGAGI. This CDR3 reads CATCRLAAPYEQYF. CDR3 DNA sequence: TGTGCCACCTGTCGACTAGCGGCACCCTACGAGCAGTACTTC.

The V gene is TRBV5-1, the J gene TRBJ2-1; perhaps TRBD1 as D (5 bases). The germline CDR1 and CDR2 sequences are SGHRS and YFSETQ. This CDR3 is built from 14 residues. Trimming left V 1 base short and J 7 bases short, with 12 bases between. CDR3 protein: CASSLRNQGNEQFF. In DNA, the CDR3 is TGCGCCAGCAGCTTGAGGAACCAGGGAAATGAGCAGTTCTTC.

Concerning this clonotype: The CDR3 does not end in the conserved phenylalanine or tryptophan, so this is likely a read error. Because the CDR3's place on the DNA is in doubt, the DNA is left out and the CDR3 is given as listed by TCRdb. The chain has TRBV12-3 or TRBV12-4 and TRBJ2-3. 12 amino acids form the CDR3, both terminal residues included. The CDR3 region is CASSLRADVEYS.

This clonotype has just a few counts. CDR3 residues: CSAREVRYGYTF. CDR3 DNA sequence: TGCAGTGCTAGAGAGGTCAGATATGGCTACACCTTC. V usage is TRBV20-1 and J usage is TRBJ1-2; D remains unclear. V was cut by 0 bases and J by 5 bases, with 7 bases left in between. Germline assignment: CDR1 DFQATT and CDR2 SNEGSKA (reference sequence). There are 12 residues in the CDR3.

This clonotype was seen only a few times. The rearrangement joins TRBV6-5 to TRBJ2-7, with D possibly matching TRBD2 (6 bases). The V end lost 0 bases, the J end lost 1 base, and 13 bases lay between the germline ends. This CDR3 has 16 amino acids. Germline-derived CDR1 and CDR2 are MNHEY and SVGAGI. The CDR3 DNA reads as TGTGCCAGCAGTTACTCGCCTTCGGGAGTTTCCTACGAGCAGTACTTC. This translates into CASSYSPSGVSYEQYF.